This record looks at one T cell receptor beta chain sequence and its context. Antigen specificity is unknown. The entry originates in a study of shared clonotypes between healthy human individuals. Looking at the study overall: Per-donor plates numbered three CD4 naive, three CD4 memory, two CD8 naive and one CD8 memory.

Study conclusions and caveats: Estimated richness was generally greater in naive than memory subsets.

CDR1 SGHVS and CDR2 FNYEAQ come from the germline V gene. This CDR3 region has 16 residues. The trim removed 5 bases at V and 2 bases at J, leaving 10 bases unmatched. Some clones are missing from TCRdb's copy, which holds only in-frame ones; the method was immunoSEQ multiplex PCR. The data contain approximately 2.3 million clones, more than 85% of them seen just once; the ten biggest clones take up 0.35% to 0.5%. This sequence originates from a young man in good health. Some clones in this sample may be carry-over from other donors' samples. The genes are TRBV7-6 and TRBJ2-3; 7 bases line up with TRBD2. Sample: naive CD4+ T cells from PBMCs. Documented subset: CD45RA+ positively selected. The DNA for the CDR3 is TGTGCCAGCAGCCGCGGTGCTAGCGGAAACACAGATACGCAGTATTTT. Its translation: CASSRGASGNTDTQYF.